This paragraph covers one T cell receptor beta chain sequence. The entry originates in a study of T cell repertoires in cytomegalovirus infection. TCRdb reanalysed the reads using MiXCR and keeps one entry per CDR3 protein. The table has some 400,000 distinct CDR3 sequences, 30% to 40% seen once. Germline CDR1 reads SQVTM; CDR2 reads ANQGSEA. The CDR3 is made up of 12 amino acids. Trimming stripped 7 bases from V and 7 bases from J, with 16 bases between. The source material was PBMCs. This chain joins TRBV29-1 and TRBJ1-2; TRBD1 might be the D (6 bases). The TCR comes from a human donor in good health (CMV status not recorded). Some clones in this sample may be carry-over from other donors' samples. The CDR3 spells CSASDSVVGYTF. The CDR3 DNA reads as TGCAGCGCGTCGGACAGTGTGGTTGGCTACACCTTC.